One sample yielded the 22 T cell receptor beta chains listed below, sequenced in a study of identifying expanded T cells in peripheral blood. Clones were read by immunoSEQ multiplex PCR, and TCRdb kept only the in-frame ones, dropping some. The sample lists about 130,000 clones, about 86% occurring once. The specimen sequenced was blood. The receptors were sampled from a person aged 18-70 years in good health.

The V call is TRBV29-1, the J call TRBJ2-5; no firm D call. This CDR3 spans 13 amino acids. CDR1 and CDR2 from the germline V gene are SQVTM and ANQGSEA. V dropped 4 bases and J dropped 3 bases, with 12 bases sitting between them. The CDR3 loop is CSVGVRQKETQYF. The CDR3 nucleotides read TGCAGCGTTGGGGTGAGGCAGAAAGAGACCCAGTACTTC.

The chain uses TRBV6-4 and TRBJ2-5; D is unresolved. There are 12 residues in the CDR3. Trimming removed 2 bases at V and 0 bases at J, with 1 base between. Per the germline V gene, CDR1 is MRHNA and CDR2 is SNTAGT. CDR3 residues: CASSDHQETQYF. Written as DNA, the CDR3 is TGTGCCAGCAGTGACCACCAAGAGACCCAGTACTTC.

This chain connects TRBV5-1 to TRBJ2-5; no definite D call. CDR1 SGHRS and CDR2 YFSETQ come from the germline V gene. The V end was cut by 3 bases, the J end by 1 base, with 10 bases between. The CDR3 spans 14 residues. The CDR3 spells CASSSRAIQETQYF. DNA of the CDR3: TGCGCCAGCAGCTCACGGGCCATCCAAGAGACCCAGTACTTC.

V is TRBV15 and J is TRBJ2-5; no reliable D call. CDR3 length equals 13 residues. Germline assignment: CDR1 LNHNV and CDR2 YYDKDF (reference sequence). V was clipped by 4 bases and J by 2 bases, with 8 bases between them. This CDR3 is CATSKRQQETQYF. The DNA of the CDR3 is TGTGCCACCAGCAAACGGCAGCAAGAGACCCAGTACTTC.

DNA for the CDR3: TGCGCCAGCAGCCAATCTACTAGCGGGGACTCCTACGAGCAGTACTTC. Its translation is CASSQSTSGDSYEQYF. The chain is built from TRBV5-1 and TRBJ2-7, with 10 bases that match TRBD2. V gave up 4 bases and J gave up 0 bases; unmatched junction bases: 7. The CDR3 runs to 16 residues. Germline CDR1 SGHRS, CDR2 YFSETQ.

This clone was seen a single time. This rearrangement joins TRBV4-1 to TRBJ1-1; 11 nucleotides align to TRBD1. Germline CDR1 MGHRA, CDR2 YSYEKL. This CDR3 has 16 amino acids. Trimming at V came to 5 bases and at J to 4 bases, leaving 9 bases not matched to a gene. CDR3: CASSRGQGAGGTEAFF. In DNA, the CDR3 is TGCGCCAGCAGCAGAGGACAGGGGGCCGGGGGCACTGAAGCTTTCTTT.

This chain uses TRBV27 with TRBJ2-3; tentatively, D is TRBD2 (7 bases). Germline assignment: CDR1 MNHEY and CDR2 SMNVEV (reference sequence). V lost 8 bases, J lost 4 bases, and 19 bases lay in between. The CDR3 covers 15 residues. The CDR3 sequence is CASASRGAGADTQYF. The CDR3 coding sequence is TGTGCCAGCGCCTCTAGGGGGGCGGGAGCAGATACGCAGTATTTT.

This sequence joins TRBV11-1 and TRBJ2-7; 8 bases fit TRBD1. The CDR3 covers 14 residues. Germline V gene sequence: CDR1 SGHAT, CDR2 FQDESV (reference sequence). V trimming: 6 bases; J trimming: 3 bases; junction bases outside the gene matches: 7. Here the CDR3 reads CASRQGGIIYEQYF. In nucleotides, the CDR3 is TGTGCCAGCAGACAGGGGGGCATAATCTACGAGCAGTACTTC. Full variable domain (missing parts from reference TRBV11-1 and TRBJ2-7): EAEVAQSPRYKITEKSQAVAFWCDPISGHATLYWYRQILGQGPELLVQFQDESVVDDSQLPKDRFSAERLKGVDSTLKIQPAELGDSAMYLCASRQGGIIYEQYFGPGTRLTVT.

The chain employs TRBV11-2 and TRBJ1-1; D uncertain. With 1 base removed from V and 4 bases from J, the gap between germline ends came to 16 bases. Germline CDR1 reads SGHAT; CDR2 reads FQNNGV. The CDR3 is 16 residues long. CDR3 residues: CASSLGDGRWGTEAFF. In nucleotides, the CDR3 is TGTGCCAGCAGCTTAGGAGACGGTAGATGGGGCACTGAAGCTTTCTTT.

This clone has more than one count but fewer than ten. This rearrangement joins TRBV14 to TRBJ2-1; D gene uncertain. CDR1 is SGHDN and CDR2 is FVKESK in the germline V gene. The CDR3 has 15 residues. V lost 1 base and J 0 bases, leaving 7 bases between the germline ends. The CDR3: CASSQALGSYNEQFF. The CDR3, as DNA: TGTGCCAGCAGCCAAGCTCTGGGCTCCTACAATGAGCAGTTCTTC. Full variable domain (missing parts from reference TRBV14 and TRBJ2-1): EAGVTQFPSHSVIEKGQTVTLRCDPISGHDNLYWYRRVMGKEIKFLLHFVKESKQDESGMPNNRFLAERTGGTYSTLKVQPAELEDSGVYFCASSQALGSYNEQFFGPGTRLTVL.

The J gene is TRBJ1-3, the V gene TRBV19; tentative D call: TRBD1 (5 bases). Germline-derived CDR1 and CDR2 are LNHDA and SQIVND (reference sequence). There are 17 residues in the CDR3. Trimming cost V 3 bases and J 4 bases, with 19 bases left between them. The CDR3 protein is CASSIAFGHSPGNTIYF. The DNA for the CDR3 is TGTGCCAGTAGTATCGCCTTCGGACACTCCCCGGGAAACACCATATATTTT.

This chain uses TRBV30 with TRBJ1-1; D is unresolved. The CDR3 loop spans 14 amino acids. The germline CDR1 and CDR2 sequences are GTSNPN and SVGIG (reference sequence). V lost 0 bases to trimming and J lost 1 base, with 9 bases between them. CDR3 residues: CAWSVIWGNTEAFF. CDR3 bases: TGTGCCTGGAGTGTAATCTGGGGGAACACTGAAGCTTTCTTT.

The chain links TRBV2 to TRBJ1-5; D ambiguous. Germline CDR1 is SNHLY and CDR2 is FYNNEI. The CDR3 sequence is 15 residues long. The V and J ends lost 7 bases and 3 bases respectively, with 16 bases between them. CDR3 region: CASTRDKTLNQPQHF. The CDR3 DNA is TGTGCCAGCACCCGAGACAAGACCCTCAATCAGCCCCAGCATTTT.

This clone has a single count. The chain recombines TRBV5-4 with TRBJ2-3, with D unresolved. From germline, CDR1 is SGHNT and CDR2 YYREEE (reference sequence). Trimming took off 4 bases at V and 1 base at J, with 13 bases between the two ends. The CDR3 contains 15 residues. The CDR3 reads CASSVDIGRTDTQYF. DNA for the CDR3: TGTGCCAGCAGCGTCGACATAGGGCGCACAGATACGCAGTATTTT.

The rearrangement uses TRBV27 and TRBJ2-7, with 7 nucleotides matching TRBD2. J lost 3 bases, V lost 4 bases, and 6 bases had no gene match. Germline V gene lookup returns CDR1 MNHEY and CDR2 SMNVEV (reference sequence). This CDR3 comprises 14 residues. The CDR3 coding sequence is TGTGCCAGCAGTTCCCTAGCGGTGGACTACGAGCAGTACTTC. Protein product: CASSSLAVDYEQYF.

This clone showed up just once. The chain couples TRBV11-3 to TRBJ2-3; no definite D call. From germline, CDR1 is SGHNT and CDR2 YENEEA. Trimming stripped 0 bases from V and 5 bases from J, with 9 bases between. This CDR3 region has 14 residues. For the CDR3, the DNA is TGTGCCAGCAGCTTAGATCCGGAGAGAGATACGCAGTATTTT. This sequence encodes CASSLDPERDTQYF.

V is TRBV18 and J is TRBJ1-1; D ambiguous. The germline CDR1 and CDR2 sequences are KGHSH and LQKENI. V shed 6 bases and J shed 3 bases, with 11 bases lying between them. This CDR3 is 13 amino acids long. CDR3 bases: TGTGCCAGCTCGACAATATCTGACACTGAAGCTTTCTTT. The encoded protein is CASSTISDTEAFF. Using reference TRBV18 and TRBJ1-1 for the parts outside the CDR3, the full variable domain is NAGVMQNPRHLVRRRGQEARLRCSPMKGHSHVYWYRQLPEEGLKFMVYLQKENIIDESGMPKERFSAEFPKEGPSILRIQQVVRGDSAAYFCASSTISDTEAFFGQGTRLTVV.

V and J are TRBV5-1 and TRBJ2-3; D gene uncertain. CDR3 length: 14 residues. Deletions cut 2 bases from V and 3 bases from J, with 10 bases between. Germline V lookup: CDR1 SGHRS, CDR2 YFSETQ. Written as DNA, the CDR3 is TGCGCCAGCAGCTTCGTTGGACGGACAGATACGCAGTATTTT. The encoded protein is CASSFVGRTDTQYF. Drawing the rest from reference TRBV5-1 and TRBJ2-3, the complete variable domain is KAGVTQTPRYLIKTRGQQVTLSCSPISGHRSVSWYQQTPGQGLQFLFEYFSETQRNKGNFPGRFSGRQFSNSRSEMNVSTLELGDSALYLCASSFVGRTDTQYFGPGTRLTVL.

The chain has TRBV28 and TRBJ1-6, with D possibly being TRBD1 (6 bases). V shed 2 bases and J shed 2 bases, with 10 bases lying between them. The V gene's germline CDR1 is MDHEN and CDR2 SYDVKM. This CDR3 comprises 16 residues. CDR3 residues: CASSLEGGTYNSPLHF. The CDR3 bases are TGTGCCAGCAGTTTAGAGGGGGGTACCTATAATTCACCCCTCCACTTT.

The chain couples TRBV19 to TRBJ2-5; D is unclear. CDR1 is LNHDA, CDR2 SQIVND, per germline (reference sequence). This CDR3 region has 13 residues. Trimming took 4 bases from V and 2 from J, leaving 8 bases between them. As DNA, the CDR3 is TGTGCCAGTAGTACGGGCGCTCAAGAGACCCAGTACTTC. As protein: CASSTGAQETQYF.

This sequence joins TRBV4-2 and TRBJ2-2; a weak D match, TRBD2 (6 bases). V lost 1 base to trimming and J lost 2 bases, with 11 bases between them. The germline V gene encodes CDR1 LGHNA and CDR2 YNFKEQ. The CDR3 is made up of 16 amino acids. This CDR3 is CASSQGWDSNTGELFF. CDR3 nucleotide sequence: TGTGCCAGCAGCCAAGGTTGGGACTCAAACACCGGGGAGCTGTTTTTT.

J is TRBJ2-7 and V is TRBV11-2, with D perhaps TRBD1 (5 bases). V lost 6 bases and J 5 bases, leaving 17 bases between the germline ends. The CDR3 loop spans 14 amino acids. CDR1 SGHAT and CDR2 FQNNGV come from the germline V gene. The CDR3 DNA follows: TGTGCCAGCAGGCCGCAGGGTTATGACGACGAGCAGTACTTC. It is translated as CASRPQGYDDEQYF.